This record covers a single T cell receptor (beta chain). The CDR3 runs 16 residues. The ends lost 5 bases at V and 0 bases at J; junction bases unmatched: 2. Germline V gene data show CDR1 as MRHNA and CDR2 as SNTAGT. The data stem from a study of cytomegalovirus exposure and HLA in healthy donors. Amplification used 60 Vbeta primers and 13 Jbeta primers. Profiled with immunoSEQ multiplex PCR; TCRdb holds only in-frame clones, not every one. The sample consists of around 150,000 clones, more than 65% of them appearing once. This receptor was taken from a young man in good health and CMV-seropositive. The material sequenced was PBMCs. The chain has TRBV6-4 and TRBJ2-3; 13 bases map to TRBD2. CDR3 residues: CASSPTSGGSTDTQYF. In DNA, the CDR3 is TGTGCCAGCAGTCCGACTAGCGGGGGGAGCACAGATACGCAGTATTTT.